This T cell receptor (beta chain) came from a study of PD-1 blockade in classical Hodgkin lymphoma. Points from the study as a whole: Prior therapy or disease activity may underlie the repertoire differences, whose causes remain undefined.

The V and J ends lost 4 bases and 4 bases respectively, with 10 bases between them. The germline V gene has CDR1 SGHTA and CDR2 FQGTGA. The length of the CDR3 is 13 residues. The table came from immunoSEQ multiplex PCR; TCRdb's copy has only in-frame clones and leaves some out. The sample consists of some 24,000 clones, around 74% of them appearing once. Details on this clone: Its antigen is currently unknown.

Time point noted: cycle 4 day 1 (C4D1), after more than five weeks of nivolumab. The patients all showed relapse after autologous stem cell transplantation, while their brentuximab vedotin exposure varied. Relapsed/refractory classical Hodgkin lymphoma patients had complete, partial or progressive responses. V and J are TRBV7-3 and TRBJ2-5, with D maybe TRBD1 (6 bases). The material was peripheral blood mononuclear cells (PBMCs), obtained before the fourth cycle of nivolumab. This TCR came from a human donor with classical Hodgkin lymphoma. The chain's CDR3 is CASSSDRRETQYF. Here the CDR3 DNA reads TGTGCCAGCAGCTCGGACAGAAGAGAGACCCAGTACTTC.